The clone carrying this TCR beta chain was recorded once. The target antigen is unknown. The data stem from a study of blood T cells in healthy people across ages. At the level of the study: When template switching was applied, about one barcoded beta molecule was captured per two T cells.

Each sample yielded at least 5 micrograms of PBMC total RNA. Using a J-beta primer mix together with a sample-barcoded 5' primer, a second PCR was run for roughly 6 to 12 cycles. Each cDNA was tagged by a template-switch adaptor containing 12 random nucleotides. Via MiXCR, TCRdb re-called the 5' RACE reads, giving one row per CDR3 protein. The sample has fewer than 1,000,000 distinct CDR3 sequences, around 43% seen once. The CDR3 has 14 amino acids. V was cut by 4 bases and J by 4 bases, with 14 bases left in between. In germline, CDR1 is MGHDK, CDR2 SYGVNS. The study's findings and limits: Unsorted PBMCs ruled out conclusive naive versus antigen-experienced comparison.

The rearrangement links TRBV25-1 to TRBJ2-7, with D maybe TRBD2 (5 bases). The clonotype originates from a man in his fifties or sixties in good health. Sequenced input: blood. The CDR3 here is CASSGRLATYEQYF. In nucleotides, the CDR3 is TGTGCCAGCAGTGGACGGCTAGCTACGTACGAGCAGTACTTC.